The next 7 T cell receptor beta chains were all read from a single sample in a study of blood T cell repertoires in COVID-19. Data came from immunoSEQ multiplex PCR; TCRdb stores just in-frame clones and leaves some out. The sample holds fewer than 100,000 clones, 70% to 90% seen once. The sequencing input was peripheral blood. The receptor set was obtained from a man in his 70s with acute or convalescent COVID-19.

The rearrangement uses TRBV5-1 and TRBJ2-3; 8 nucleotides align to TRBD1. Germline loops: CDR1 SGHRS, CDR2 YFSETQ. The CDR3 covers 17 residues. Germline trimming cut 4 bases from V and 0 bases from J; bases unmatched to any gene: 10. DNA for the CDR3: TGCGCCAGCAGCCGGATTCCAGGGGGCGCGAGCACAGATACGCAGTATTTT. Amino acids: CASSRIPGGASTDTQYF.

This clone was counted a few times. DNA for the CDR3: TGTGCCAGCAGCCAATCCTCCCACAGGGTTAACTATGGCTACACCTTC. The encoded protein is CASSQSSHRVNYGYTF. The chain uses TRBV7-9 and TRBJ1-2; D is possibly TRBD1 (6 bases). CDR3 length: 16 residues. V lost 5 bases and J lost 1, with 17 bases in between. CDR1 SEHNR and CDR2 FQNEAQ come from the germline V gene (reference sequence).

The CDR3 coding sequence is TGTGCCAGTAGTATGTCCTCCGGGGGTAACAATGAGCAGTTCTTC. Encoded protein: CASSMSSGGNNEQFF. The J gene is TRBJ2-1, the V gene TRBV19; D perhaps matches TRBD2 (6 bases). The CDR3 extends over 15 amino acids. Germline V gene sequence: CDR1 LNHDA, CDR2 SQIVND (reference sequence). V was shortened by 3 bases and J by 5 bases, with 14 bases between the two germline ends.

The rearrangement links TRBV6-5 to TRBJ2-2; TRBD2 is a possible D gene (6 bases). This CDR3 region has 14 residues. Germline CDR1 reads MNHEY; CDR2 reads SVGAGI. Trimming removed 8 bases at V and 5 bases at J, with 15 bases between. For the CDR3, the DNA is TGTGCCAGCCTCCCGGCGGGGTTAACCGGGGAGCTGTTTTTT. Its translation is CASLPAGLTGELFF.

This chain links TRBV14 with TRBJ2-1, with 7 nucleotides matching TRBD2. Germline V gene data show CDR1 as SGHDN and CDR2 as FVKESK. J gave up 8 bases and V 1 base, and 11 bases lay outside the gene matches. The CDR3 is 16 amino acids. The CDR3 bases are TGTGCCAGCAGCCAAGTCGGGACTACCCTTAGTGATGAGCAGTTCTTC. This gives the protein CASSQVGTTLSDEQFF.

This sequence joins TRBV28 and TRBJ1-2; the match to TRBD1 covers 10 bases. V shed 6 bases, J shed 1 base, and the junction held 5 bases outside the gene matches. CDR3 length: 15 amino acids. Germline lookup yields CDR1 MDHEN and CDR2 SYDVKM. DNA of the CDR3: TGTGCCAGCAGCTCCGGGACAGGGGTTAACTATGGCTACACCTTC. It is translated as CASSSGTGVNYGYTF.

V gene TRBV27 combines with J gene TRBJ1-6; TRBD1 agrees at 7 bases. The ends lost 0 bases at V and 6 bases at J; junction bases unmatched: 2. Per the germline V gene, CDR1 is MNHEY and CDR2 is SMNVEV (reference sequence). The CDR3 loop spans 15 amino acids. The CDR3 sequence is CASSLSGTVNSPLHF. DNA for the CDR3: TGTGCCAGCAGTTTATCGGGGACAGTTAATTCACCCCTCCACTTT.